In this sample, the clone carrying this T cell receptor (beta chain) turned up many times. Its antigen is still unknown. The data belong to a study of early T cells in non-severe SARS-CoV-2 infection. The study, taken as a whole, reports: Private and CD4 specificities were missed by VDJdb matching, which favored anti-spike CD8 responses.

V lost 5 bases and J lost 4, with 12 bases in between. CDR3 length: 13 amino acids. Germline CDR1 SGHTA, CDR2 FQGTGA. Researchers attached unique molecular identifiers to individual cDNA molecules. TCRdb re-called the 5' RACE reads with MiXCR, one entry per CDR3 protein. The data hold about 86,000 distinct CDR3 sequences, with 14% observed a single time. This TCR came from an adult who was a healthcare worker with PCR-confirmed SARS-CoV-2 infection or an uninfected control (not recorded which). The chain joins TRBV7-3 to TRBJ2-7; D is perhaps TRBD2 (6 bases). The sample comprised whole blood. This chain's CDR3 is CASSPNGGYEQYF. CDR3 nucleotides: TGTGCCAGCAGCCCAAACGGGGGTTACGAGCAGTACTTC.